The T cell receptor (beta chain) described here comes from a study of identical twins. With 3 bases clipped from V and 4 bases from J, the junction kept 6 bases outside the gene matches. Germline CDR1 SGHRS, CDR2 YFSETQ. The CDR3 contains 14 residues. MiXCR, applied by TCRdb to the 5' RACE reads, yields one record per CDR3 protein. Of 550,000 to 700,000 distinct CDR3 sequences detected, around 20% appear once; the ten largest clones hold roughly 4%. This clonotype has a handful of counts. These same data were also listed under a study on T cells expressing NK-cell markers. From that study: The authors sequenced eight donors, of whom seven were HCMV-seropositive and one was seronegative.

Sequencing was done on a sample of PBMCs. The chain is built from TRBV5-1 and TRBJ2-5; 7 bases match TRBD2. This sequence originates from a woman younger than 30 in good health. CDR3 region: CASSSTSEGETQYF. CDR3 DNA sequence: TGCGCCAGCAGCTCAACTAGCGAGGGAGAGACCCAGTACTTC.